The T cell receptor beta chain under discussion was sequenced for a study of T cell responses to AZD1222 COVID-19 vaccine (dated by TCRdb to the early 2020s). For the study in its entirety: TCR sequencing was performed for approximately 240 trial participants, of whom about 200 were given two doses of AZD1222 and some 25 were given two doses of MenACWY control vaccine. Trial participants were enrolled by age into subgroups of 18-55, 56-69 and 70-plus years, and around 140, 26 and 57 TCR-sequenced participants, respectively, were included in these subgroups.

Concerning this clone itself: There is no known antigen for this receptor. No much larger clone exists at a distance of one base, and base qualities are not known.

The CDR3 regions of human TCRbeta chains were analyzed by immunosequencing. The authors' pipeline ran thus. Repertoire TCRs were checked for matches against a reference library of SARS-CoV-2-specific TCRs that had been generated using the MIRA antigen-specificity platform. Breadth was defined as the fraction of unique TCRs that were SARS-CoV-2-associated, and depth was defined as the fraction of total T cells that were SARS-CoV-2-associated. Using the MIRA data, each spike-specific TCR was mapped to the spike region that the TCR reacts to and placed in a CD4 or CD8 class. Log10-transformed breadth and depth values were compared by one-way ANOVA with Sidak's multiple comparisons tests. In TCRdb, the immuneACCESS table is reduced to in-frame sequences with V and J assigned. These tables do not hold every clone; where another copy was compared, an unresolved V gene accounts for under half, and the others remain unexplained. The V and J calls and clone size come from that table; D and trimming were worked out from the DNA. The sample includes some 190,000 clones, with about 93% observed a single time. The top ten constitute about 1.9% of the sample.

The label giving this sample's time point can be read as: about 28 days (+/-7) after the second vaccine dose. AZD1222 recipients given second doses at about 4 weeks or at about 12 weeks were pooled, since spike-specific TCR depth and breadth were not found to differ between the two schedules. Vaccinee samples came from UK trials COV001 and COV002, including a single-blind randomized controlled phase 2/3 trial of AZD1222 (ChAdOx1 nCoV-19) in healthy adults. For TCRbeta chain sequencing, PBMC samples from trial participants were taken at day 0 and at day 28 after the second dose. Paper-wide results and their limitations: Reportedly, almost half of the unique spike-specific TCRs recognized epitopes lying outside the regions that are mutated in the B.1.351 and B.1.1.7 variants. The 56-69-year group was small, and its depth increase did not reach significance, likely because of low power. Participants were mostly white British and included more females than males, and it was suggested by the authors that clonal diversity may have been underestimated. After two AZD1222 doses, both the breadth and the depth of spike-specific TCRs were significantly higher than at day 0 and than in MenACWY recipients. CD4 TCRs associated with the vaccine covered the entire spike protein, and the dominant responses were in regions 160-218 and 743-854. Because no day 14 peak-response samples were available, the repertoires could be characterized only after the peak T cell response. Conclusions about previously exposed vaccinees are limited because only six or seven AZD1222 recipients were SARS-CoV-2 seropositive at baseline.

The specimen comprised peripheral blood, sampled 28 days after the second AZD1222 dose. The clonotype originates from an adult who received the AZD1222 COVID-19 vaccine.

The CDR3 reads CASSLYNEQFF. The sequenced DNA is TGTGCCAGCAGCTTATACAATGAGCAGTTCTTC. The chain was built from TRBV5-4 and TRBJ2-1, with the D gene uncertain. Measured from the cysteine to the phenylalanine, the CDR3 is 11 residues long. The retained sequence is limited to the CDR3, 33 bases, with the frame set at the first base. V loses 2 bases of germline sequence and J loses 4 bases, and the interval between the two ends is 1 base. From a lookup of the germline V gene (reference sequence), CDR1 and CDR2 are SGHNT and YYREEE. Outside the CDR3, residues come from the reference TRBV5-4 and TRBJ2-1 proteins, so the full variable domain is: ETGVTQSPTHLIKTRGQQVTLRCSSQSGHNTVSWYQQALGQGPQFIFQYYREEENGRGNFPPRFSGLQFPNYSSELNVNALELDDSALYLCASSLYNEQFFGPGTRLTVL.